The entry below gives a single TCR beta chain sequence along with its context. The antigen is unknown. These data are taken from a study of cytomegalovirus exposure and HLA in healthy donors. Across the study: Of more than 350 genotyped donors, roughly 86% clustered with self-reported Caucasian donors. Overall study results and limits: V- and J-gene trimming of TCR beta was linked (in a later analysis) to a missense DCLRE1C variant. A highly shared variant cluster was judged a likely technical artifact.

The length of the CDR3 is 15 residues. The germline gives CDR1 LGHNA, CDR2 YSLEER. The V end lost 1 base, the J end lost 0 bases, and 7 bases lay between the germline ends. The primer mix had 60 Vbeta and 13 Jbeta primers. Sequencing used immunoSEQ multiplex PCR; TCRdb keeps in-frame clones, though not all of them. The table includes 100,000 to 150,000 clones, less than 85% detected once. The rearrangement links TRBV4-3 to TRBJ1-5; D is ambiguous. The sequence derives from a male donor in good health and CMV-seronegative. Sequencing was carried out using PBMCs. The chain's CDR3 is CASSQVFYSNQPQHF. The CDR3, as DNA: TGCGCCAGCAGCCAAGTTTTTTATAGCAATCAGCCCCAGCATTTT.